One sample yielded the 9 T cell receptor beta chains listed below, sequenced in a study of blood T cell repertoires in COVID-19. Measured with immunoSEQ multiplex PCR; TCRdb has only the in-frame clones, and not every one. The data hold about 260,000 clones, with about 90% observed a single time. Sequencing was performed on peripheral blood. The receptors derive from a woman between 40 and 55 years old who had recovered from COVID-19.

The chain recombines TRBV29-1 with TRBJ1-2; 7 nucleotides line up with TRBD1. Trimming took 4 bases from V and 3 from J; bases not matched to a gene: 11. Germline V gives CDR1 SQVTM, CDR2 ANQGSEA. The CDR3 loop spans 15 amino acids. The CDR3: CSVGGRTGLDYGYTF. Written as DNA, the CDR3 is TGCAGCGTTGGGGGGAGGACAGGACTCGACTATGGCTACACCTTC.

The chain combines TRBV27 with TRBJ2-1; D call uncertain. Germline V gives CDR1 MNHEY, CDR2 SMNVEV (reference sequence). Trimming removed 2 bases from V and 1 base from J, with 9 bases in between. This CDR3 is 15 amino acids long. The CDR3 bases are TGTGCCAGCAGTTTAAGCCCCGGGTCCTACAATGAGCAGTTCTTC. It yields the protein CASSLSPGSYNEQFF.

As to this clone: One end of the junction fails to match germline, which may point to a read error. CDR3 coding DNA: TGTGCCAGCAGGACAGGGGGCTTCCGCACAGATACACAGTATTTT. This sequence encodes CASRTGGFRTDTQYF. V and J are TRBV6-5 and TRBJ2-3, with TRBD1 matching 10 bases. The CDR3 is 15 amino acids. Germline V gene sequence: CDR1 MNHEY, CDR2 SVGAGI.

This chain links TRBV6-5 with TRBJ1-2, with D unclear. V lost 6 bases and J lost 4, with 6 bases in between. Looked up from germline, CDR1 is MNHEY and CDR2 is SVGAGI. This CDR3 region has 11 residues. The CDR3, as DNA: TGTGCCAGCAGGGAGGCCTATGGCTACACCTTC. Amino acids: CASREAYGYTF.

The chain has TRBV15 and TRBJ1-1; possible D gene TRBD1, 6 bases. The V and J ends lost 0 bases and 5 bases respectively, with 16 bases between them. Per the germline V gene, CDR1 is LNHNV and CDR2 is YYDKDF (reference sequence). The CDR3 consists of 16 residues. In DNA form, the CDR3 reads TGTGCCACCAGCAGAGACCGGGGGGGGCCAAGGACTGAAGCTTTCTTT. Amino acid sequence: CATSRDRGGPRTEAFF.

The chain is built from TRBV19 and TRBJ2-6; the D gene is possibly TRBD1 (5 bases). The CDR3 totals 15 residues. The germline V gene encodes CDR1 LNHDA and CDR2 SQIVND (reference sequence). Trimming took 5 bases from V and 4 from J, leaving 12 bases between them. CDR3 amino acids: CASSLGARGANVLTF. CDR3 DNA sequence: TGTGCCAGTAGTTTAGGGGCGAGAGGGGCCAACGTCCTGACTTTC.

The CDR3 DNA reads as TGCGCCAGCAGCTTCGACAGGGTCTCCTACAATGAGCAGTTCTTC. Protein sequence: CASSFDRVSYNEQFF. The genes are TRBV4-1 and TRBJ2-1, with 7 bases identical to TRBD1. Germline CDR1 is MGHRA and CDR2 is YSYEKL. Germline trimming cut 5 bases from V and 0 bases from J; bases unmatched to any gene: 4. The CDR3 has 15 residues.

V and J are TRBV10-1 and TRBJ2-1; TRBD2 matches at 11 bases. This CDR3 spans 18 amino acids. Germline values: CDR1 WNHNN, CDR2 SYGVQD (reference sequence). With V trimmed by 5 bases and J by 2 bases, 11 bases remained unmatched. DNA of the CDR3: TGCGCCAGCAGTCCCGGTCTAGCGGGGGGCGGCCCCTACAATGAGCAGTTCTTC. Translation: CASSPGLAGGGPYNEQFF.

The J gene is TRBJ2-5, the V gene TRBV7-2; TRBD2 agrees at 7 bases. The CDR3 extends over 15 amino acids. V was pared by 1 base and J by 4 bases, with 6 bases of the junction left unmatched. The germline CDR1 and CDR2 sequences are SGHTA and FQGNSA. The DNA for the CDR3 is TGTGCCAGCAGCTTAGGTCCGTGGGAGGGAGAGACCCAGTACTTC. Encoded protein: CASSLGPWEGETQYF. Complete variable domain (other parts from reference TRBV7-2 and TRBJ2-5): GAGVSQSPSNKVTEKGKDVELRCDPISGHTALYWYRQSLGQGLEFLIYFQGNSAPDKSGLPSDRFSAERTGGSVSTLTIQRTQQEDSAVYLCASSLGPWEGETQYFGPGTRLLVL.